One and the same sample provided the 23 T cell receptor beta chains below, sequenced in a study of OX40 agonist ivuxolimab in advanced cancers. TCRdb's copy holds only in-frame clones and misses some; the assay was immunoSEQ multiplex PCR. This sample has around 79,000 clones, with around nine tenths found just once. This sample comprised CD4+ or CD8+ T cells sorted from blood, obtained in a trial of the OX40 agonist ivuxolimab. The source of these receptors is an adult with an advanced solid tumor such as melanoma, head and neck, liver or kidney cancer.

This clone was recorded only once. The chain links TRBV4-1 to TRBJ1-5; D not certain. Germline values: CDR1 MGHRA, CDR2 YSYEKL. The CDR3 length is 16 residues. Trimming shortened V by 1 base and J by 2 bases, and 12 bases separated the two germline ends. The CDR3 DNA sequence: TGCGCCAGCAGCCAAGGAGGCTGGCAGGGCAATCAGCCCCAGCATTTT. It yields the protein CASSQGGWQGNQPQHF.

This clone was counted a single time. The rearrangement uses TRBV9 and TRBJ2-3, with 9 nucleotides matching TRBD1. Trimming took 3 bases from V and 2 from J; bases not matched to a gene: 4. CDR3 length equals 15 residues. Germline V gives CDR1 SGDLS, CDR2 YYNGEE. CDR3 sequence (DNA): TGTGCCAGCAGCGCGGGACAGGGATTCACAGATACGCAGTATTTT. Its protein is CASSAGQGFTDTQYF.

The chain combines TRBV28 with TRBJ1-1; a possible D gene is TRBD1 (5 bases). Trimming took off 1 base at V and 4 bases at J, with 10 bases between the two ends. Germline CDR1 MDHEN, CDR2 SYDVKM. The CDR3 covers 14 residues. This CDR3 is CASSLSGQPTEAFF. The CDR3 DNA reads as TGTGCCAGCAGTTTATCAGGGCAACCCACTGAAGCTTTCTTT.

The chain is built from TRBV6-5 and TRBJ2-1; D perhaps matches TRBD1 (6 bases). Trimming shortened V by 9 bases and J by 6 bases, and 15 bases separated the two germline ends. The germline V gene encodes CDR1 MNHEY and CDR2 SVGAGI. The CDR3 has 13 amino acids. The DNA of the CDR3 is TGTGCCAGATTTACTAACAGGGTCAATGAGCAGTTCTTC. Amino acids: CARFTNRVNEQFF.

The rearrangement uses TRBV30 and TRBJ1-5; weak D call: TRBD1 (5 bases). The CDR3 is made up of 14 amino acids. Looked up from germline, CDR1 is GTSNPN and CDR2 is SVGIG (reference sequence). The germline V and J ends were trimmed by 2 bases and 7 bases, with 15 bases remaining between them. The CDR3 DNA sequence: TGTGCCTGGAGTATTCGAGGGCAGGGACAGCCCCAGCATTTT. Protein sequence: CAWSIRGQGQPQHF.

This chain uses TRBV11-2 with TRBJ1-3; no clear D. From germline, CDR1 is SGHAT and CDR2 FQNNGV. The CDR3 totals 13 residues. The ends were cut back, 3 bases at V and 3 bases at J, with 6 bases in the middle. The CDR3, as DNA: TGTGCCAGCAGCTTGGAAGGTGGAAACACCATATATTTT. Its protein is CASSLEGGNTIYF.

The CDR3 nucleotides are TGTGCCAGCAGCCTCGACAGAAGGACTGAAGCTTTCTTT. Protein sequence: CASSLDRRTEAFF. The V gene is TRBV11-2, the J gene TRBJ1-1; tentatively, D is TRBD1 (5 bases). The ends were cut back, 5 bases at V and 5 bases at J, with 12 bases in the middle. This CDR3 region has 13 residues. Germline V CDR1 and CDR2: SGHAT, FQNNGV.

The chain recombines TRBV27 with TRBJ2-5; 7 positions match TRBD2. Germline CDR1 is MNHEY and CDR2 is SMNVEV (reference sequence). The CDR3 contains 15 residues. Unmatched junction bases numbered 5, after V lost 2 bases and J lost 2 bases. In DNA form, the CDR3 reads TGTGCCAGCAGTTTACGCGGGAGAGAACAAGAGACCCAGTACTTC. Translated: CASSLRGREQETQYF.

This clone was picked up one time. V is TRBV7-3 and J is TRBJ2-1, with D perhaps given as TRBD1 or TRBD2 (6 bases each). Germline V gene lookup returns CDR1 SGHTA and CDR2 FQGTGA. Trimming pared 4 bases from V and 1 base from J, leaving 17 bases between. The CDR3 is made up of 17 amino acids. The DNA of the CDR3 is TGTGCCAGCAGCTCCCCGAGGGGGGCCGGTTCCTACAATGAGCAGTTCTTC. Translating gives CASSSPRGAGSYNEQFF. Supplemented by reference TRBV7-3 and TRBJ2-1, the full variable domain reads GAGVSQTPSNKVTEKGKYVELRCDPISGHTALYWYRQSLGQGPEFLIYFQGTGAADDSGLPNDRFFAVRPEGSVSTLKIQRTERGDSAVYLCASSSPRGAGSYNEQFFGPGTRLTVL.

The J gene is TRBJ2-4, the V gene TRBV19, with 8 bases identical to TRBD1. The J segment lost 7 bases and the V segment lost 9 bases, leaving 5 bases of the junction unmatched. The CDR3 length is 12 residues. Germline CDR1 reads LNHDA; CDR2 reads SQIVND (reference sequence). As DNA, the CDR3 is TGTGCCAGCAGGACAGGGACGAACATTCAGTACTTC. This codes for CASRTGTNIQYF. The variable domain in full, completed from reference TRBV19 and TRBJ2-4, reads DGGITQSPKYLFRKEGQNVTLSCEQNLNHDAMYWYRQDPGQGLRLIYYSQIVNDFQKGDIAEGYSVSREKKESFPLTVTSAQKNPTAFYLCASRTGTNIQYFGAGTRLSVL.

The chain's CDR3 is CAISNRGMNTEAFF. The CDR3 region has the DNA TGTGCCATCAGTAACAGGGGTATGAACACTGAAGCTTTCTTT. The chain joins TRBV10-3 to TRBJ1-1; 7 positions match TRBD1. V was clipped by 5 bases and J by 0 bases; unmatched bases: 3. Germline values: CDR1 ENHRY, CDR2 SYGVKD. The CDR3 runs 14 residues.

The genes are TRBV2 and TRBJ2-5, with D perhaps assigned TRBD1 or TRBD2 (5 bases each). Trimming cost V 7 bases and J 3 bases, with 12 bases left between them. This CDR3 has 13 amino acids. Germline CDR1 is SNHLY and CDR2 is FYNNEI. CDR3 residues: CASNREGEETQYF. The CDR3 DNA reads as TGTGCCAGCAATCGGGAAGGGGAAGAGACCCAGTACTTC.

This chain connects TRBV7-2 to TRBJ2-3, with 7 bases matching TRBD1. The CDR3 is 16 amino acids. J lost 0 bases, V lost 2 bases, and 5 bases had no gene match. Per the germline V gene, CDR1 is SGHTA and CDR2 is FQGNSA. The CDR3 sequence: CASSLTRTGSTDTQYF. The CDR3 DNA is TGTGCCAGCAGCTTAACCCGGACAGGTAGCACAGATACGCAGTATTTT.

V usage is TRBV29-1 and J usage is TRBJ2-5; tentatively, D is TRBD1 (5 bases). Germline CDR1 is SQVTM and CDR2 is ANQGSEA. The CDR3 length is 12 residues. Trimming shortened V by 7 bases and J by 2 bases, and 11 bases separated the two germline ends. The CDR3 loop is CSAGQLQETQYF. The DNA of the CDR3 is TGCAGCGCAGGACAATTACAAGAGACCCAGTACTTC.

The rearrangement joins TRBV28 to TRBJ2-7; perhaps TRBD2 as D (6 bases). The CDR3 has 12 amino acids. V was clipped by 7 bases and J by 7 bases, with 14 bases between them. Germline V gene sequence: CDR1 MDHEN, CDR2 SYDVKM. CDR3 coding DNA: TGTGCCAGCACTTCCCCGGGGGAAGAGCAGTACTTC. It codes for CASTSPGEEQYF.

The chain combines TRBV28 with TRBJ1-4, with D tentatively TRBD1 (6 bases). This CDR3 has 16 residues. V lost 2 bases and J 2 bases, leaving 12 bases between the germline ends. From germline, CDR1 is MDHEN and CDR2 SYDVKM. The CDR3 loop reads CASSLMGAGTNEKLFF. CDR3 DNA: TGTGCCAGCAGTTTAATGGGGGCAGGGACTAATGAAAAACTGTTTTTT.

The genes are TRBV6-6 and TRBJ1-2; a weak D match, TRBD1 (5 bases). V was cut by 4 bases and J by 5 bases, with 8 bases left in between. The CDR3 runs 12 residues. Germline V gives CDR1 MNHNY, CDR2 SVGAGI (reference sequence). This chain's CDR3 is CASSSEGYGYTF. In nucleotides, the CDR3 is TGTGCCAGCAGTTCCGAGGGGTATGGCTACACCTTC.

This clone was detected only once. The V gene is TRBV28, the J gene TRBJ2-6; D remains unclear. The CDR3 has 15 residues. Germline CDR1 is MDHEN and CDR2 is SYDVKM. Trimming stripped 5 bases from V and 3 bases from J, with 11 bases between. DNA for the CDR3: TGTGCCAGCAGTCCCCTGGGGTTTGGGGCCAACGTCCTGACTTTC. Encoded protein: CASSPLGFGANVLTF.

The CDR3 bases are TGTGCCAGCAGCACACAGCGGAACACTGAAGCTTTCTTT. Translation: CASSTQRNTEAFF. The chain is built from TRBV7-9 and TRBJ1-1; D gene unclear. The CDR3 covers 13 residues. Trimming removed 5 bases at V and 1 base at J, with 8 bases between. Germline V gene sequence: CDR1 SEHNR, CDR2 FQNEAQ (reference sequence).

CDR3: CASSQVVGTSYNEQFF. In DNA form, the CDR3 reads TGTGCCAGCAGCCAGGTTGTCGGGACATCTTACAATGAGCAGTTCTTC. V gene TRBV14 combines with J gene TRBJ2-1; D perhaps matches TRBD1 (6 bases). The ends were cut back, 3 bases at V and 4 bases at J, with 16 bases in the middle. The germline V gene has CDR1 SGHDN and CDR2 FVKESK. The CDR3 covers 16 residues.

The J gene is TRBJ2-1, the V gene TRBV5-1; TRBD2 agrees at 10 bases. After removal of 1 base from V and 6 bases from J, the junction contained 4 bases not matched to a gene. This CDR3 has 15 residues. Germline values: CDR1 SGHRS, CDR2 YFSETQ. The CDR3 spells CASSLRTSGSNEQFF. CDR3 nucleotides: TGCGCCAGCAGCTTGCGGACTAGCGGCAGCAATGAGCAGTTCTTC.

There are a few counts of this clone. The V gene is TRBV6-1, the J gene TRBJ1-1, with D maybe TRBD1 (5 bases). Deletions cut 5 bases from V and 0 bases from J, with 13 bases between. From germline, CDR1 is MNHNS and CDR2 SASEGT. The CDR3 is 15 amino acids. The DNA for the CDR3 is TGTGCCAGCAGTAATACCGGGACTGTGAACACTGAAGCTTTCTTT. This translates into CASSNTGTVNTEAFF.

For the CDR3, the DNA is TGTGCCAGCAGCCGTCCGGGGGAGGAACAGTACTTC. It yields the protein CASSRPGEEQYF. This chain connects TRBV7-2 to TRBJ2-4; maybe TRBD2 (6 bases). The CDR3 is 12 residues long. V was shortened by 5 bases and J by 13 bases, with 15 bases between the two germline ends. Germline V gene data show CDR1 as SGHTA and CDR2 as FQGNSA.